Following are 10 T cell receptor beta chains from one sample sequenced in a study of TIL therapy for anti-PD-1-resistant metastatic lung cancer. The immunoSEQ assay was v3. Measured with immunoSEQ multiplex PCR; TCRdb has only the in-frame clones, and not every one. The sample includes some 60,000 clones, 73% of them seen just once. Time point denoted: pre-treatment sample, taken before nivolumab and TIL therapy. The specimen was blood, collected at baseline. The origin of the receptors is a person aged 25-79 years with non-small cell lung cancer.

CDR3 sequence (DNA): TGTGCTAGTGGTCCGGGGACAGGCCGCGATGAGCAGTTCTTC. Translated: CASGPGTGRDEQFF. V gene TRBV12-5 combines with J gene TRBJ2-1; 8 bases agree with TRBD1. CDR3 size: 14 residues. In germline, CDR1 is LGHNT, CDR2 FRNRAP. Unmatched junction bases numbered 8, after V lost 5 bases and J lost 8 bases.

J is TRBJ2-3 and V is TRBV7-6; 10 nucleotides line up with TRBD2. With V trimmed by 3 bases and J by 15 bases, 15 bases remained unmatched. The germline CDR1 and CDR2 sequences are SGHVS and FNYEAQ. This CDR3 comprises 15 residues. The CDR3 region has the DNA TGTGCCAGCAGCTTGGGATTAGCGGGAGGCCAAGTGCAATATTTT. Residues: CASSLGLAGGQVQYF. The full variable domain, completed using reference TRBV7-6 and TRBJ2-3, is GAGVSQSPRYKVTKRGQDVALRCDPISGHVSLYWYRQALGQGPEFLTYFNYEAQQDKSGLPNDRFSAERPEGSISTLTIQRTEQRDSAMYRCASSLGLAGGQVQYFGPGTRLTVL.

The V and J genes are TRBV4-2 and TRBJ2-1, with 9 positions matching TRBD2. This CDR3 spans 16 amino acids. V was clipped by 4 bases and J by 7 bases; unmatched bases: 11. From germline, CDR1 is LGHNA and CDR2 YNFKEQ. CDR3 region: CASSPSAGGAENEQFF. The CDR3 DNA reads as TGTGCCAGCAGCCCGTCTGCGGGGGGGGCAGAGAATGAGCAGTTCTTC.

The chain recombines TRBV7-9 with TRBJ2-7, with D possibly called TRBD1 or TRBD2 (5 bases each). CDR1 SEHNR and CDR2 FQNEAQ come from the germline V gene (reference sequence). The V gene lost 2 bases and the J gene lost 2 bases, with 7 bases spanning the gap. CDR3 length: 13 amino acids. The CDR3 DNA sequence: TGTGCCAGCAGCTTACAGGGAGCCTACGAGCAGTACTTC. Amino acids: CASSLQGAYEQYF.

V and J are TRBV6-6 and TRBJ2-2; 8 bases map to TRBD2. The CDR3 spans 14 residues. Unmatched junction bases numbered 8, after V lost 10 bases and J lost 4 bases. CDR1 MNHNY and CDR2 SVGAGI come from the germline V gene (reference sequence). CDR3 bases: TGTGCCACATACGGGAGGGCCGGCACCGGGGAGCTGTTTTTT. This translates into CATYGRAGTGELFF.

The chain uses TRBV4-3 and TRBJ2-3; TRBD2 aligns across 7 bases. Germline CDR1 LGHNA, CDR2 YSLEER. The V and J ends lost 6 bases and 0 bases, in that order; junction bases with no gene match: 6. This CDR3 is built from 15 residues. The CDR3 reads CASSRAGTSTDTQYF. The DNA for the CDR3 is TGCGCCAGCAGTCGAGCGGGGACGAGCACAGATACGCAGTATTTT.

The gene calls are TRBV6-1 and TRBJ1-4, with 7 bases that match TRBD1. Germline V gives CDR1 MNHNS, CDR2 SASEGT. The CDR3 is 15 amino acids. Trimming cost V 4 bases and J 11 bases; bases outside gene matches: 13. This chain's CDR3 is CASSGYQRQGLKLFF. The CDR3, as DNA: TGTGCCAGCAGTGGATACCAAAGACAGGGACTGAAACTGTTTTTT.

The V call is TRBV19, the J call TRBJ2-2, with 10 bases matching TRBD2. Looked up from germline, CDR1 is LNHDA and CDR2 is SQIVND (reference sequence). The CDR3 has 17 amino acids. The V and J ends lost 1 base and 1 base, in that order; junction bases with no gene match: 3. The CDR3 bases are TGTGCCAGTAGTATAGGACTAGCGGGTCTGAACACCGGGGAGCTGTTTTTT. Translating gives CASSIGLAGLNTGELFF.

The rearrangement uses TRBV5-1 and TRBJ1-4; maybe TRBD1 (6 bases). Germline V gene lookup returns CDR1 SGHRS and CDR2 YFSETQ. This CDR3 is 15 amino acids long. Trimming left V 6 bases short and J 4 bases short, with 16 bases between. In DNA, the CDR3 is TGCGCCAGCACCATGGTGACAGGAGTTAATGAAAAACTGTTTTTT. This codes for CASTMVTGVNEKLFF. Filled out from reference TRBV5-1 and TRBJ1-4, the complete variable domain reads KAGVTQTPRYLIKTRGQQVTLSCSPISGHRSVSWYQQTPGQGLQFLFEYFSETQRNKGNFPGRFSGRQFSNSRSEMNVSTLELGDSALYLCASTMVTGVNEKLFFGSGTQLSVL.

The J gene is TRBJ2-1, the V gene TRBV5-6; 11 positions agree with TRBD2. CDR1 is SGHDT and CDR2 is YYEEEE in the germline V gene. Losses at the gene ends were 4 bases for V and 3 bases for J; bases not matched to a gene: 9. The CDR3 extends over 17 amino acids. The chain's CDR3 is CASSVGTSGPVYNEQFF. DNA of the CDR3: TGTGCCAGCAGCGTCGGGACTAGCGGACCAGTCTACAATGAGCAGTTCTTC.